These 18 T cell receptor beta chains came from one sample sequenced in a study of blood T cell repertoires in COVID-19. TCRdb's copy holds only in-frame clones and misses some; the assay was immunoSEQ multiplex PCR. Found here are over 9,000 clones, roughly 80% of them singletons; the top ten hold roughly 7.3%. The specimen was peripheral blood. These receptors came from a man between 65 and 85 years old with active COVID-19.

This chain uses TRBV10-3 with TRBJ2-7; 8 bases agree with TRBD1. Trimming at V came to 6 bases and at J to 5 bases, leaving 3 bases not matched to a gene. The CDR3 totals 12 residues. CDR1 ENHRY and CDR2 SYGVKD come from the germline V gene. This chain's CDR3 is CAIRDRGNEQYF. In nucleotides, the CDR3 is TGTGCCATCAGAGACAGGGGAAACGAGCAGTACTTC.

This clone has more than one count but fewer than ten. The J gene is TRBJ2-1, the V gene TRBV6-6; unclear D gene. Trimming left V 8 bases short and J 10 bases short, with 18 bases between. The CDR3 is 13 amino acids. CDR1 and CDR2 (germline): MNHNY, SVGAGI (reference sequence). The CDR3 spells CASGPLRWWEQFF. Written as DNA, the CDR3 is TGTGCCAGCGGCCCCCTGAGGTGGTGGGAGCAGTTCTTC.

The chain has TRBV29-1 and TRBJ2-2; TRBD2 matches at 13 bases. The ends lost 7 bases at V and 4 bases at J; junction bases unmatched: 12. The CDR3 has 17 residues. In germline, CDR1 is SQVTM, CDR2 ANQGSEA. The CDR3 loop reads CSAEGGTSGISTGELFF. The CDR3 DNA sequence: TGCAGCGCCGAGGGGGGGACTAGCGGGATTAGCACCGGGGAGCTGTTTTTT.

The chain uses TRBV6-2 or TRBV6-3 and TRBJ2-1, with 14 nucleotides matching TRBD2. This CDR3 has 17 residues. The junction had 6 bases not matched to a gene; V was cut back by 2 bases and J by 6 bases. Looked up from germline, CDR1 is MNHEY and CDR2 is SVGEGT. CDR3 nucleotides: TGTGCCAGCAGTTACGGTGGGACTAGCGGGGGTTTCAATGAGCAGTTCTTC. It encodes CASSYGGTSGGFNEQFF.

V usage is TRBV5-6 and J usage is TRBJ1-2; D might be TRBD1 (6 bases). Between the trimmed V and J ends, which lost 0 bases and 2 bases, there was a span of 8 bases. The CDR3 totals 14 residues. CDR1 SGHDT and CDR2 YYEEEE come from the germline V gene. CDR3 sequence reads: CASSLDRENYGYTF. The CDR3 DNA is TGTGCCAGCAGCTTGGACAGGGAGAACTATGGCTACACCTTC.

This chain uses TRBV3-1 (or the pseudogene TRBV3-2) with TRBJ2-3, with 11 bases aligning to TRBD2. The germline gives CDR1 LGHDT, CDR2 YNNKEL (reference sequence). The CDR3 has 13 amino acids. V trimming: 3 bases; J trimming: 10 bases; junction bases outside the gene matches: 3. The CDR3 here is CASSQLAGGAQYF. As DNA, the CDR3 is TGTGCCAGCAGCCAGCTAGCGGGAGGCGCGCAGTATTTT.

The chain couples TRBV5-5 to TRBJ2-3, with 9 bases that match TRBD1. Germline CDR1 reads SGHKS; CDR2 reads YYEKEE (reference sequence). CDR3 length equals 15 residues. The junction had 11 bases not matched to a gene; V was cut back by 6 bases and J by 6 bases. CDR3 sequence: CASKLTGGVWDTQYF. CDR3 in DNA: TGTGCCAGCAAATTGACAGGGGGAGTTTGGGATACGCAGTATTTT.

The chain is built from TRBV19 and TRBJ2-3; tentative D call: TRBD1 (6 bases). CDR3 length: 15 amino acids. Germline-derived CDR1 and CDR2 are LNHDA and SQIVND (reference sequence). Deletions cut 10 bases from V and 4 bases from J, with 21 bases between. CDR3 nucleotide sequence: TGTGCCACTCAGGCCCCGACAGGTGGGGCAGATACGCAGTATTTT. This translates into CATQAPTGGADTQYF.

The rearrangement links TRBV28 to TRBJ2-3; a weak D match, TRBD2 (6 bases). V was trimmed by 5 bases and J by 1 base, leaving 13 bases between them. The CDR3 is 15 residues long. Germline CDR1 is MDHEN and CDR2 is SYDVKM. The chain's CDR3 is CASSPQGLGTDTQYF. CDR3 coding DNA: TGTGCCAGCAGTCCCCAGGGACTTGGCACAGATACGCAGTATTTT.

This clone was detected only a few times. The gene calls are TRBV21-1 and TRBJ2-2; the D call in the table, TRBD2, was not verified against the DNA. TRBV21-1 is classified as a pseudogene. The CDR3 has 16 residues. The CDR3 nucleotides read TGTGCCAGCAGCCTTCGGGGGACTCTTTCCACCGGGGAGCTGTTTTTT. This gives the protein CASSLRGTLSTGELFF.

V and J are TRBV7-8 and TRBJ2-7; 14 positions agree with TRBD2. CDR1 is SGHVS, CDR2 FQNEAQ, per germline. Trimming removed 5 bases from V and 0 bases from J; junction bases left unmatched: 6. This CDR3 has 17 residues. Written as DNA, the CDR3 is TGTGCCAGCAGCCTGGGACTAGCGGGAGAACCCTCCTACGAGCAGTACTTC. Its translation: CASSLGLAGEPSYEQYF.

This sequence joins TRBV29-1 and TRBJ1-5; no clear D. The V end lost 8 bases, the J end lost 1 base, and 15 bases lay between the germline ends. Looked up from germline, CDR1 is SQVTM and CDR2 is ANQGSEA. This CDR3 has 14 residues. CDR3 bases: TGCAGCATCGTGGCGGGTGGGAGCAATCAGCCCCAGCATTTT. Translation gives CSIVAGGSNQPQHF.

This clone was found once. CDR3 coding DNA: TGTGCCAGCAGCGTGTCCCCAGCGGGCGTACCTTTTGGCTCCTACAATGAGCAGTTCTTC. Its protein is CASSVSPAGVPFGSYNEQFF. This chain links TRBV9 with TRBJ2-1, with TRBD2 as a possible D gene (6 bases). CDR3 length equals 20 residues. From germline, CDR1 is SGDLS and CDR2 YYNGEE. The V and J ends lost 2 bases and 0 bases respectively, with 24 bases between them.

CDR3 sequence reads: CASSPPGTSGTDTQYF. CDR3 nucleotides: TGTGCCAGCAGCCCCCCCGGGACTAGCGGAACAGATACGCAGTATTTT. The chain employs TRBV9 and TRBJ2-3; 11 positions agree with TRBD2. Losses at the gene ends were 4 bases for V and 3 bases for J; bases not matched to a gene: 7. The CDR3 spans 16 residues. Germline values: CDR1 SGDLS, CDR2 YYNGEE.

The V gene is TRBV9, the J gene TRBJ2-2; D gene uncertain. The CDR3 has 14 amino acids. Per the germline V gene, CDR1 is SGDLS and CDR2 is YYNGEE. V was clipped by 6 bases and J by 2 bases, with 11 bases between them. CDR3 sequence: CASNSLTNTGELFF. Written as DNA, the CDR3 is TGTGCCAGCAATTCCCTCACAAACACCGGGGAGCTGTTTTTT.

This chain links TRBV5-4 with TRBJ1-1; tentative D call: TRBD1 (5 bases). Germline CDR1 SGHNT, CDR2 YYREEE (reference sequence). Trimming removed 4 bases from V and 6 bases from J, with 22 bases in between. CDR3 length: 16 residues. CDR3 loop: CASSGGDGVRYAEAFF. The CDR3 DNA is TGTGCCAGCAGCGGGGGGGACGGAGTTCGGTACGCTGAAGCTTTCTTT.

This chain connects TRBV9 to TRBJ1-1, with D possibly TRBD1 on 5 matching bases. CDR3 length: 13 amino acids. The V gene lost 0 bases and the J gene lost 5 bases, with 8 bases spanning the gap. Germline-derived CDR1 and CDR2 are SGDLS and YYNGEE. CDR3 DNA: TGTGCCAGCAGCGTAGGGAGGGGAACTGAAGCTTTCTTT. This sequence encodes CASSVGRGTEAFF. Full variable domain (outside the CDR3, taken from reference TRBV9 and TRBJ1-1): DSGVTQTPKHLITATGQRVTLRCSPRSGDLSVYWYQQSLDQGLQFLIQYYNGEERAKGNILERFSAQQFPDLHSELNLSSLELGDSALYFCASSVGRGTEAFFGQGTRLTVV.

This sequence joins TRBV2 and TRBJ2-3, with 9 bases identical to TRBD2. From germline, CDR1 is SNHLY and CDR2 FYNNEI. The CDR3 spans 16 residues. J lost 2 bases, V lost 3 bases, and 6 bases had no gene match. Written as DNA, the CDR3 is TGTGCCAGCAGTGATCGACTAGCGGCCTCCACAGATACGCAGTATTTT. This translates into CASSDRLAASTDTQYF.